The 9 T cell receptor beta chains below all came from one sample that was sequenced in a study of cytomegalovirus exposure and HLA in healthy donors (dated by TCRdb to the late 2010s). Library construction relied on the immunoSEQ multiplex PCR assay. For the multiplex PCR, a mixture combining 60 forward primers for TCR Vbeta segments and 13 reverse primers for TCR Jbeta segments was used. TCRdb mirrors the immuneACCESS table, restricted to in-frame sequences. Some clones are absent from its copies; in checked studies, under half trace to an unresolved V gene, and the reason for the others is unknown. This sample holds 200,000 to 250,000 clones; more than 75% were observed only once. More than 5% of the sample lies in the top ten. The sequencing sample was made of PBMCs. The receptors come from a middle-aged woman in good health and CMV-seropositive.

The chain recombines TRBV6-4 with TRBJ1-5, with D unclear. CDR3 size: 13 residues. The V end was cut by 0 bases, the J end by 3 bases, with 3 bases between. Looked up from germline, CDR1 is MRHNA and CDR2 is SNTAGT. CDR3 bases: TGTGCCAGCAGTGACTCGGCCAATCAGCCCCAGCATTTT. Its translation: CASSDSANQPQHF.

CDR3 loop: CASSPKDSYQPQHF. CDR3 DNA sequence: TGTGCCAGCTCACCAAAGGACAGCTATCAGCCCCAGCATTTT. The chain joins TRBV18 to TRBJ1-5; D may be TRBD1 (6 bases). V was trimmed by 2 bases and J by 5 bases, leaving 10 bases between them. This CDR3 is 14 amino acids long. CDR1 is KGHSH and CDR2 is LQKENI in the germline V gene.

This clone came up once. The rearrangement links TRBV5-4 to TRBJ2-7; no clear D. V lost 4 bases to trimming and J lost 3 bases, with 14 bases between them. Germline V CDR1 and CDR2: SGHNT, YYREEE (reference sequence). This CDR3 spans 14 amino acids. The CDR3 nucleotides read TGTGCCAGCAGCAGTGACACGGTGCTCTACGAGCAGTACTTC. It codes for CASSSDTVLYEQYF.

V and J are TRBV19 and TRBJ1-1, with a possible D match to TRBD1 (6 bases). Trimming removed 5 bases from V and 1 base from J, with 20 bases in between. The CDR3 consists of 17 residues. The germline V gene has CDR1 LNHDA and CDR2 SQIVND (reference sequence). CDR3 DNA sequence: TGTGCCAGTAGTTCCATGCTTCGGGACACTCAGAACACTGAAGCTTTCTTT. This codes for CASSSMLRDTQNTEAFF.

The chain combines TRBV29-1 with TRBJ2-7, with 10 bases lining up with TRBD2. V lost 6 bases and J lost 7; bases outside the gene matches: 9. CDR1 is SQVTM and CDR2 is ANQGSEA in the germline V gene. The CDR3 contains 13 residues. CDR3 in amino acids: CSVKREGPREQYF. The CDR3 DNA is TGCAGCGTCAAGCGGGAGGGCCCGAGGGAGCAGTACTTC.

The chain uses TRBV9 and TRBJ2-7; D possibly corresponds to TRBD1 (6 bases). This CDR3 spans 13 amino acids. CDR1 is SGDLS and CDR2 is YYNGEE in the germline V gene. With 4 bases removed from V and 5 bases from J, the gap between germline ends came to 13 bases. CDR3 in amino acids: CASSPPGVHEQYF. CDR3 nucleotide sequence: TGTGCCAGCAGCCCTCCAGGGGTCCACGAGCAGTACTTC.

DNA for the CDR3: TGCGCCAGCAGCCAAGATCGGGAAAGGGCTGGGGCCAACGTCCTGACTTTC. This sequence encodes CASSQDRERAGANVLTF. The rearrangement uses TRBV4-3 and TRBJ2-6; TRBD2 might be the D (5 bases). The germline CDR1 and CDR2 sequences are LGHNA and YSLEER. This CDR3 is 17 amino acids long. The V end lost 0 bases, the J end lost 2 bases, and 11 bases lay between the germline ends.

The chain joins TRBV10-3 to TRBJ1-1, with TRBD1 matching over 7 bases. The CDR3 is 16 residues long. Germline CDR1 reads ENHRY; CDR2 reads SYGVKD. V was clipped by 0 bases and J by 3 bases; unmatched bases: 7. The CDR3 spells CAISESRGRGDTEAFF. In DNA form, the CDR3 reads TGTGCCATCAGTGAGTCGCGGGGCAGGGGGGACACTGAAGCTTTCTTT.

The rearrangement uses TRBV4-2 and TRBJ1-2; D remains unclear. In germline, CDR1 is LGHNA, CDR2 YNFKEQ. The CDR3 spans 15 residues. V was shortened by 1 base and J by 5 bases, with 14 bases between the two germline ends. The CDR3 nucleotides read TGTGCCAGCAGCCAAGTTTCCGCGTCCGCTTATGGCTACACCTTC. Translation: CASSQVSASAYGYTF.